This TCR beta chain was identified in a study of molecular identifiers for immune sequencing clone quantification. Using its own MiXCR run on the PCR reads, TCRdb lists one record per CDR3 protein. The table records approximately 20,000 distinct CDR3 sequences, under 25% of them present only once. The CDR3 is 12 amino acids. V was pared by 3 bases and J by 6 bases, with 9 bases between. CDR1 and CDR2 (germline): SEHNR, FQNEAQ (reference sequence). Sorting recovered naive CD8 T cells on a CD8+CD4-CCR7+CD45RA+ profile. For this clonotype: What it binds is unknown.

Overall study results and limits: Whereas naive cells kept under 1% of molecules in clones above 20 RNA copies, such clones held over 98% in effectors. Clone sizes could be underestimated for highly expanded clones when identical TCR molecules share a barcode.

This TCR came from a human donor in good health. Some libraries in this study had Jurkat cell RNA spiked in. Input material: naive CD8+ T cells from blood, with Jurkat cell RNA spiked in. Subset noted: FACS-sorted CD8+CD4-CCR7+CD45RA+ naive T cells. V and J are TRBV7-9 and TRBJ2-7, with D uncertain. CDR3: CASSFGEIEQYF. CDR3 in DNA: TGTGCCAGCAGCTTTGGCGAGATCGAGCAGTACTTC.